This T cell receptor beta chain derives from a study of blood T cell repertoires in COVID-19. Enrollees, roughly 18 to 89 years old, lived in 24 US areas. Participant reports of clinical history set cohort assignment. In the authors' methods: Reference gene primer amplification in the assay estimated nucleated cell counts. The assay was immunoSEQ multiplex PCR, and TCRdb's table has in-frame clones only and misses some. D and trimming were read from the DNA, whereas the V and J calls and clone size are those reported in that table. The table includes roughly 200,000 clones, about nine tenths detected once. The CDR3 consists of 13 residues. Germline assignment: CDR1 MNHEY and CDR2 SMNVEV (reference sequence). Between the trimmed V and J ends, which lost 6 bases and 2 bases, there was a span of 9 bases.

The sample consisted of PBMCs or T cells enriched from blood (not recorded which). The source of this sequence is a woman in her 30s who had recovered from COVID-19. The genes are TRBV27 and TRBJ2-3; maybe TRBD1 (5 bases). The CDR3 DNA follows: TGTGCCAGCAGAACACAGGTCACAGATACGCAGTATTTT. Residues: CASRTQVTDTQYF.